This TCR beta chain was recorded in a study of beta chain features in type 1 diabetes (dated by TCRdb to between 2018 and 2020). Regarding the complete study: Patients and healthy donors did not differ in mean age, gender distribution, total cell number or subset yield. A total of 107,917,701 sorted cells were examined across all samples, and the number of cells per subset was strongly correlated with RNA yield. In the study, recently diagnosed type 1 diabetes patients and matched healthy donors were compared on the TCRB repertoires of their sorted circulating CD4+ T cell subsets. Whereas all 28 donors provided naive and central memory subsets, regulatory and stem cell-like memory subsets were isolated from just 8 patients and about 8 healthy donors. The paper as a whole reports these results and caveats: At VDJ recombination sites, patients with type 1 diabetes made fewer insertions and deleted more nucleotides, a pattern implying thymic rearrangement abnormalities. Shorter templates might be favored by PCR, yet because patient and control samples were amplified and corrected together, any such skew would affect both groups equally. Because cDNA was sequenced instead of genomic DNA, activated cells with high expression could be over-represented, although the groups did not differ in activation or CD3 levels. A moderate but significant shortening of TCRB CDR3 length was observed in type 1 diabetes patients in all four CD4+ subsets. Because small numbers of individuals were included in the HLA sub-analyses, any influence of HLA type on TCRB rearrangement was left unresolved. Naive, central memory and regulatory TCRB repertoires appeared to be more alike among patients than among healthy donors.

Points on this clone: Its cognate antigen has yet to be identified. Base qualities were left out, and no much larger clone turns up one base away.

All of the isolated RNA was reverse transcribed with the High Capacity cDNA Reverse Transcription Kit, so expressed TCRB transcripts were sequenced. Naive, central memory and regulatory T cell samples underwent deep immunoSEQ sequencing, averaging about 3.57 million total reads per sample. After sorted cells were lysed in RLT buffer, RNA was extracted with DNase-treated RNeasy Micro or Mini kits, with the choice depending on cell number. To prevent cross-contamination, each cell subset was processed individually, whereas patient and healthy donor samples were processed jointly. Using the immunoSEQ multiplex PCR, TCRB sequences were amplified from cDNA into 87-bp fragments spanning the CDR3 region. Sequencing of the amplicons was done on the Illumina HiSeq platform. The published analysis was carried out like this. PCR bias was corrected computationally using synthetic template baselines, and reads within Hamming distance 2 were collapsed, with unmergeable singletons discarded. Reads were aligned against IMGT to assign V, D and J genes, CDR3 length and insertions or deletions at six rearrangement sites. Within each subset, clonotype counts were normalized to sorted cell number, after which true diversity and Gini coefficients were computed with the tcR R package. The overlap coefficient, calculated on TCRB nucleotide sequences, was used to measure repertoire sharing. This immuneACCESS table, as held by TCRdb, lists in-frame sequences with V and J called but not all clones. Of the missing ones, under half trace to an unresolved V gene in checked studies; the others have no known cause. For V, J and clone size, that table is used; D and trimming come from the DNA. The sample table holds about 6,000 clones, of which roughly 79% were seen once. 2.1% of the sample goes to the ten largest clones.

V is reduced by 5 bases and J by 5 bases, leaving a spacing of 10 bases between them. The germline V gene supplies CDR1 SGHDT and CDR2 YYEEEE. The CDR3 spans 12 residues, from the cysteine through the phenylalanine. Of all the DNA, just the CDR3 is kept, 36 bases in frame from base 1. Each donor gave one peripheral blood draw, averaging roughly 100 mL, which was collected into heparinised tubes. A BD FACSAria II was used to sort naive, central memory, regulatory and stem cell-like memory CD4+ T cells with a panel that included CD45RO, CCR7, CD25, CD127, CD95 and CD27. A purity above 95% was achieved for all sorted populations. PBMCs were separated immediately by Lymphoprep density gradient centrifugation and were stained directly, without being cultured. Samples were stained and sorted in pairs, with one healthy donor and one patient per experiment, so that batch effects were minimized.

The sequence was collected from a man between 18 and 29 years old in good health. Recombination connected TRBV5-6 to TRBJ1-2; D gene: possibly TRBD1, on 6 matching bases. Sequenced material: Tregs from blood. The cell subset or site label on this specimen signifies: regulatory CD4+ T cells. The nucleotides read TGTGCCAGCAGAGCTACAGGGTATGGCTACACCTTC. The translation is CASRATGYGYTF. The entire variable domain, with the stretches around the CDR3 drawn from the reference TRBV5-6 and TRBJ1-2 proteins, is DAGVTQSPTHLIKTRGQQVTLRCSPKSGHDTVSWYQQALGQGPQFIFQYYEEEERQRGNFPDRFSGHQFPNYSSELNVNALLLGDSALYLCASRATGYGYTFGSGTRLTVV.